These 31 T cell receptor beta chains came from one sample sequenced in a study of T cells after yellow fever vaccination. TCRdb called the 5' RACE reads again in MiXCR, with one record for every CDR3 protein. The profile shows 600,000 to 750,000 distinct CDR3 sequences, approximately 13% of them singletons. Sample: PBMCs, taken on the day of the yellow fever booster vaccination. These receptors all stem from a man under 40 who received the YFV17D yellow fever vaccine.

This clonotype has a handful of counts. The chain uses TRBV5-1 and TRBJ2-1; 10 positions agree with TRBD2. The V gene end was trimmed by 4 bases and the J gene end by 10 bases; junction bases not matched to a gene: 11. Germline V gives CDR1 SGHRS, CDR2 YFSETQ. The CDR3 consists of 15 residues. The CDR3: CASSAGVGTSAEQFF. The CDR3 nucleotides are TGCGCCAGCAGCGCTGGCGTGGGGACTAGCGCAGAGCAGTTCTTC.

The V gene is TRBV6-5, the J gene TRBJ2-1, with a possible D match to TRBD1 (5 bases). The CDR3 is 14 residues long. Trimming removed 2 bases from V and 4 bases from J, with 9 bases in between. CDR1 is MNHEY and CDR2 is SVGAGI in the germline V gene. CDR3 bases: TGTGCCAGCAGTTACCAGGGTCTTTACAATGAGCAGTTCTTC. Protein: CASSYQGLYNEQFF.

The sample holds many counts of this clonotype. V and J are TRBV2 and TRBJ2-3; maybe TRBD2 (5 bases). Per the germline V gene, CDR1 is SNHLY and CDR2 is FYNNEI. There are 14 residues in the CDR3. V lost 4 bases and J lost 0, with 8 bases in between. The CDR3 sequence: CASSVEGSTDTQYF. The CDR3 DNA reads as TGTGCCAGCAGTGTCGAGGGCAGCACAGATACGCAGTATTTT.

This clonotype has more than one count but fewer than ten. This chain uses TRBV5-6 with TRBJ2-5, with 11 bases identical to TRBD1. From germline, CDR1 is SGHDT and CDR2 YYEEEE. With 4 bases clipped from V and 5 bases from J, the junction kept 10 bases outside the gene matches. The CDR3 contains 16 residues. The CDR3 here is CASSKGQGAVGETQYF. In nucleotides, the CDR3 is TGTGCCAGCAGCAAAGGACAGGGGGCTGTAGGGGAGACCCAGTACTTC. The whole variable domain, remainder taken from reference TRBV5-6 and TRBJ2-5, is DAGVTQSPTHLIKTRGQQVTLRCSPKSGHDTVSWYQQALGQGPQFIFQYYEEEERQRGNFPDRFSGHQFPNYSSELNVNALLLGDSALYLCASSKGQGAVGETQYFGPGTRLLVL.

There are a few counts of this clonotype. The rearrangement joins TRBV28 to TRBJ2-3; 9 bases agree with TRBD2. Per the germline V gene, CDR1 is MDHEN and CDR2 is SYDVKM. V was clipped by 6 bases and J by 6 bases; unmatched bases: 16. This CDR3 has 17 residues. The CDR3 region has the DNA TGTGCCAGCAGCACGCCAGCGGGAGGTCCTAGGGGGGATACGCAGTATTTT. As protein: CASSTPAGGPRGDTQYF.

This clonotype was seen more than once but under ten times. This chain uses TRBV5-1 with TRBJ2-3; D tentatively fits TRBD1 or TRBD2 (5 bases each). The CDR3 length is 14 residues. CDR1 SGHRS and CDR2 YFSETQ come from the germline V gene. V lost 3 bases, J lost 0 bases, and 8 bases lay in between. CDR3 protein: CASSWDVSTDTQYF. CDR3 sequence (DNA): TGCGCCAGCAGCTGGGACGTTAGCACAGATACGCAGTATTTT.

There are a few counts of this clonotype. DNA for the CDR3: TGTGCCAGCAGCTCCGTAGCGGGAGCGTACAATGAGCAGTTCTTC. This encodes CASSSVAGAYNEQFF. The V gene is TRBV7-2, the J gene TRBJ2-1; 9 bases match TRBD2. Losses at the gene ends were 4 bases for V and 4 bases for J; bases not matched to a gene: 5. Germline V gene lookup returns CDR1 SGHTA and CDR2 FQGNSA. The CDR3 length is 15 residues.

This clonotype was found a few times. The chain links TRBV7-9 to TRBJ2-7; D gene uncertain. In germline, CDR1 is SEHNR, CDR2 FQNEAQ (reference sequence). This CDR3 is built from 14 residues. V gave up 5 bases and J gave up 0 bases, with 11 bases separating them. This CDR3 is CASSSTAASYEQYF. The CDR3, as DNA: TGTGCCAGCAGCAGCACGGCGGCCTCCTACGAGCAGTACTTC.

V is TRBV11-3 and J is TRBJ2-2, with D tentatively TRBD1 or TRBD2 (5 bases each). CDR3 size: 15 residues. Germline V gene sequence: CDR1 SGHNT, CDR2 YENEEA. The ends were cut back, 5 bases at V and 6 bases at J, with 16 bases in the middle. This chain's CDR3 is CASSPGATYAGELFF. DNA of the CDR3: TGTGCCAGCAGCCCCGGGGCAACCTACGCCGGGGAGCTGTTTTTT. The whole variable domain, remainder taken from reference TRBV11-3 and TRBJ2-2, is EAGVVQSPRYKIIEKKQPVAFWCNPISGHNTLYWYLQNLGQGPELLIRYENEEAVDDSQLPKDRFSAERLKGVDSTLKIQPAELGDSAVYLCASSPGATYAGELFFGEGSRLTVL.

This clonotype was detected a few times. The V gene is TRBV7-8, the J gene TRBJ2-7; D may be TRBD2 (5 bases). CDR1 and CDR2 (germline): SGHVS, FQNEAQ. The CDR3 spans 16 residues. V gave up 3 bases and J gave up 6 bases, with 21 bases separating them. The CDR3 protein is CASSFRLPTTGGEQYF. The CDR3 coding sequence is TGTGCCAGCAGCTTTAGGTTGCCGACAACCGGAGGCGAGCAGTACTTC.

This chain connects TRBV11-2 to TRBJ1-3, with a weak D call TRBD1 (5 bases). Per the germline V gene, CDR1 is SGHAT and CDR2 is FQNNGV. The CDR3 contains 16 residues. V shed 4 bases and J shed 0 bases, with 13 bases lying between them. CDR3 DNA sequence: TGTGCCAGCAGCTCCGGGACCCATTACTCTGGAAACACCATATATTTT. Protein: CASSSGTHYSGNTIYF.

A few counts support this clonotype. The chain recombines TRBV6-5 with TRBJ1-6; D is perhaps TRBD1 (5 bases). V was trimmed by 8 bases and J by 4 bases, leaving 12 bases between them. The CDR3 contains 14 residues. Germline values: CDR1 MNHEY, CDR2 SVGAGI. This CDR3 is CASGIRAYNSPLHF. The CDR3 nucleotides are TGTGCCAGCGGGATCAGGGCTTATAATTCACCCCTCCACTTT.

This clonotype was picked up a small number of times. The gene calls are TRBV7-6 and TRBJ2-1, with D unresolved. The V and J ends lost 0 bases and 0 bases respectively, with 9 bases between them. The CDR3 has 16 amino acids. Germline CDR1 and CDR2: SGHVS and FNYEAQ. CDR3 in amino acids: CASSLALDRSYNEQFF. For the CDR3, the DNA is TGTGCCAGCAGCTTAGCGCTCGACCGCTCCTACAATGAGCAGTTCTTC.

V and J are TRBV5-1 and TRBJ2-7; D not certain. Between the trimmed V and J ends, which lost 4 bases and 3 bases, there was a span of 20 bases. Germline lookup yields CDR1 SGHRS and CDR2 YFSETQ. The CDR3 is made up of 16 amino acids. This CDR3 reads CASSQTLIGRNYEQYF. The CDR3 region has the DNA TGCGCCAGCAGCCAAACTCTAATAGGACGGAACTACGAGCAGTACTTC.

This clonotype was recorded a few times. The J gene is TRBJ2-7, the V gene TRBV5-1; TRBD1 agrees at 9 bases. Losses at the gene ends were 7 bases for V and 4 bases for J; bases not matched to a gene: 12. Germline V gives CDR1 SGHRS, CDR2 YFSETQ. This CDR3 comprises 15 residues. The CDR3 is CASGGGDRDIYEQYF. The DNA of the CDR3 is TGCGCCAGCGGAGGAGGGGACAGGGACATTTACGAGCAGTACTTC. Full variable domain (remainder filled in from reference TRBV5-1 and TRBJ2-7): KAGVTQTPRYLIKTRGQQVTLSCSPISGHRSVSWYQQTPGQGLQFLFEYFSETQRNKGNFPGRFSGRQFSNSRSEMNVSTLELGDSALYLCASGGGDRDIYEQYFGPGTRLTVT.

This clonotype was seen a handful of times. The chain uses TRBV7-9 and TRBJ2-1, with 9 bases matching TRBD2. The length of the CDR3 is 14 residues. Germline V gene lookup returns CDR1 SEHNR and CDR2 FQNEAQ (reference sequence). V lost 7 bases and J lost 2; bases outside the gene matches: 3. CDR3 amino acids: CASTLAGTYNEQFF. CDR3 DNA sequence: TGTGCCAGCACCCTAGCGGGGACCTACAATGAGCAGTTCTTC.

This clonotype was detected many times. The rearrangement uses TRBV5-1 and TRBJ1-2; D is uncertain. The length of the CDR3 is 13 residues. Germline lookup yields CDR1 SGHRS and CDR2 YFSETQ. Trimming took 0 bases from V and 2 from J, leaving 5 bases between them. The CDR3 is CASSLDVNYGYTF. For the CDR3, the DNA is TGCGCCAGCAGCTTGGACGTCAACTATGGCTACACCTTC.

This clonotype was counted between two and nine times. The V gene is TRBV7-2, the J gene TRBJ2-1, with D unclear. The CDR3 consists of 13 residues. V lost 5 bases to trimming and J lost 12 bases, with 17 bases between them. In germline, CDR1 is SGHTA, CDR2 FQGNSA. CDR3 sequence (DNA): TGTGCCAGCAGCCCCGATTACCTTTTCCCGCAGTTCTTC. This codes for CASSPDYLFPQFF.

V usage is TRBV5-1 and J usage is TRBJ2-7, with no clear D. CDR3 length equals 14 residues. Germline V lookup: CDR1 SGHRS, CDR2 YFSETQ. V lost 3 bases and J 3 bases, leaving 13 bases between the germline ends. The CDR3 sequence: CASSSGWGFYEQYF. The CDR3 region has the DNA TGCGCCAGCAGCTCCGGTTGGGGATTCTACGAGCAGTACTTC.

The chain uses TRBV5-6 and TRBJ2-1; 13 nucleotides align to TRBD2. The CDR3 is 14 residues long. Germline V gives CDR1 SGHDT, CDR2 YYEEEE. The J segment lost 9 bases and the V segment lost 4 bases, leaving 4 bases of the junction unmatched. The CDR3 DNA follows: TGTGCCAGCAGCGTGGGACTAGCGGGGATTGAGCAGTTCTTC. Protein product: CASSVGLAGIEQFF.

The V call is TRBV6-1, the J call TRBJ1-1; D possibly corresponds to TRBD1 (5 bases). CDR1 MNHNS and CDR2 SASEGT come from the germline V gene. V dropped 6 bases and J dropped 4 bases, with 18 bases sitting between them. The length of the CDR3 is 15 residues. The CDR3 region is CASSPRRAGITEAFF. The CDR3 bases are TGTGCCAGCAGCCCCCGCAGGGCGGGGATCACTGAAGCTTTCTTT.

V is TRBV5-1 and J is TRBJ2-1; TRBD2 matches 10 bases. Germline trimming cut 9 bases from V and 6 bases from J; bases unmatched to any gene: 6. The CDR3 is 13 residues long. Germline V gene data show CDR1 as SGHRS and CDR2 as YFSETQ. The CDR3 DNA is TGCGCCACTGCTAGCGGGAGCATCAATGAGCAGTTCTTC. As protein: CATASGSINEQFF.

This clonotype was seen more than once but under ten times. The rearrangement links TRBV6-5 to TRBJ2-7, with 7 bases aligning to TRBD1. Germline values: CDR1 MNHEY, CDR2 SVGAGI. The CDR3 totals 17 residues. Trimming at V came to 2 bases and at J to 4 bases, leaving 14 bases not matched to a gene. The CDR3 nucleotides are TGTGCCAGCAGTTACGACCCGACCGGGACAGACTTATACGAGCAGTACTTC. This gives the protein CASSYDPTGTDLYEQYF.

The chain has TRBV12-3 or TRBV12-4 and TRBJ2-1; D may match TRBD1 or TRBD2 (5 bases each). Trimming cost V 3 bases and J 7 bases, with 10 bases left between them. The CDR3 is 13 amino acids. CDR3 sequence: CASSFEGINEQFF. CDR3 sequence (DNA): TGTGCCAGCAGTTTTGAGGGGATAAATGAGCAGTTCTTC.

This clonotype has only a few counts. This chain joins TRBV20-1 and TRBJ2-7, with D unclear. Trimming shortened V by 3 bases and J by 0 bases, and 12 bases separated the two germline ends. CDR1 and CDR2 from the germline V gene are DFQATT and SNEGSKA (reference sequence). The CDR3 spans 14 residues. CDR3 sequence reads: CSASRADGSYEQYF. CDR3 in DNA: TGCAGTGCTAGTCGGGCTGATGGCTCCTACGAGCAGTACTTC.

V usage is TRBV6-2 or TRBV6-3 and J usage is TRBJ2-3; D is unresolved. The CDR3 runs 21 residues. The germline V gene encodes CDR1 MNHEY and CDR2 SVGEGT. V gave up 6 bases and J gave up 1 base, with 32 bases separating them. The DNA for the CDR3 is TGTGCCAGCAGCCTTCCTCCGGTCACCCACGAACCTTACGGCCGCACAGATACGCAGTATTTT. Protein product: CASSLPPVTHEPYGRTDTQYF.

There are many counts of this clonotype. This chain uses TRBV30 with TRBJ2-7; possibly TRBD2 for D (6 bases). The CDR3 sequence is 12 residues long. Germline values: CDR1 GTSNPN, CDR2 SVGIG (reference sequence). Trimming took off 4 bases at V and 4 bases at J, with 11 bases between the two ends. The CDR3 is CAWMRGQYEQYF. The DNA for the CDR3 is TGTGCCTGGATGCGGGGTCAGTACGAGCAGTACTTC.

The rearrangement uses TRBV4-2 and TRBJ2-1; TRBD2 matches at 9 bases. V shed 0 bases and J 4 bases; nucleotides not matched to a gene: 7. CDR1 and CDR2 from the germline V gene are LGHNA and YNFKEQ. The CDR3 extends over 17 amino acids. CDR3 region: CASSQEGLAGPYNEQFF. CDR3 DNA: TGTGCCAGCAGCCAAGAAGGGCTAGCGGGACCTTACAATGAGCAGTTCTTC.

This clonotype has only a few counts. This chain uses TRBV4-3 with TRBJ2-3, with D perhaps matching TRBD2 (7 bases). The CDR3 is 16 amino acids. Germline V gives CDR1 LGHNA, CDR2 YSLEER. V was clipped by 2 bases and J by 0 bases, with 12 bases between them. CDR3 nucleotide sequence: TGCGCCAGCAGCCAACGGGGGCGGGAGAGCACAGATACGCAGTATTTT. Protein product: CASSQRGRESTDTQYF.

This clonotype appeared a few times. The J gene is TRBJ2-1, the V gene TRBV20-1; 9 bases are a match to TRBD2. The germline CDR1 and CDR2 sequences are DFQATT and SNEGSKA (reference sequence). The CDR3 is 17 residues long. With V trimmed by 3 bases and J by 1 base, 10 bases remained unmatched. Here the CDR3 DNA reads TGCAGTGCTAGTGATTTCCCTAGCGGGAAATCCTACAATGAGCAGTTCTTC. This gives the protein CSASDFPSGKSYNEQFF.

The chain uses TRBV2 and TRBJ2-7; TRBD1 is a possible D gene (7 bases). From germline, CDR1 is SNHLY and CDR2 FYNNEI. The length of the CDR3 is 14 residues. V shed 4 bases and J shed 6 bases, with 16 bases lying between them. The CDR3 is CASSAHMQGGEQYF. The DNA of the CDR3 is TGTGCCAGCAGTGCCCATATGCAGGGGGGCGAGCAGTACTTC.